The present entry profiles one T cell receptor (beta chain) with its context. TCRdb's table, derived via immunoSEQ multiplex PCR, lists solely in-frame clones and lacks some. The sample carries around 2,200 clones, over 65% recorded once. These data come from a study of tumor T cells in aggressive B-cell lymphoma. With 3 bases removed from V and 3 bases from J, the gap between germline ends came to 18 bases. The germline V gene encodes CDR1 SGHNT and CDR2 YYREEE (reference sequence). This CDR3 comprises 16 residues. The chain combines TRBV5-4 with TRBJ1-1; D perhaps matches TRBD1 (6 bases). The sample taken for sequencing was tumor tissue. The sequence was obtained from an adult with diffuse large B cell lymphoma. CDR3 in amino acids: CASSSIDRYVDTEAFF. In nucleotides, the CDR3 is TGTGCCAGCAGCTCAATTGACAGGTACGTGGACACTGAAGCTTTCTTT. Together with reference TRBV5-4 and TRBJ1-1, the CDR3 gives the full variable domain: ETGVTQSPTHLIKTRGQQVTLRCSSQSGHNTVSWYQQALGQGPQFIFQYYREEENGRGNFPPRFSGLQFPNYSSELNVNALELDDSALYLCASSSIDRYVDTEAFFGQGTRLTVV.